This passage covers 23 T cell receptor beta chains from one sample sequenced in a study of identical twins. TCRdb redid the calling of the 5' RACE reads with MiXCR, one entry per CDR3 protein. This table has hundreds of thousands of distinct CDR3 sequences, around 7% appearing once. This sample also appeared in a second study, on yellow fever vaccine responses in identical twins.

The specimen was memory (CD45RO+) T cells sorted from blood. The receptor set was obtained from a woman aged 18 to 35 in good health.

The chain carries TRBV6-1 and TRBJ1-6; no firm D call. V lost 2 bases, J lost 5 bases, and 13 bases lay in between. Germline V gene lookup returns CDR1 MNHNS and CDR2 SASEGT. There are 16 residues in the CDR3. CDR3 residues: CASSERSGFDNSPLHF. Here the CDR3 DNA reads TGTGCCAGCAGTGAAAGGTCGGGATTTGATAATTCACCCCTCCACTTT.

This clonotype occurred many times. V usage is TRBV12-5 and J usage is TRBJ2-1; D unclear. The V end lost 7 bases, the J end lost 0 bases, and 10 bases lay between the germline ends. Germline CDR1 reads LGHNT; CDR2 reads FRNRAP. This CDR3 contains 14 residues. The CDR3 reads CASVERSSYNEQFF. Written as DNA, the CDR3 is TGTGCTAGTGTCGAGAGGAGCTCCTACAATGAGCAGTTCTTC.

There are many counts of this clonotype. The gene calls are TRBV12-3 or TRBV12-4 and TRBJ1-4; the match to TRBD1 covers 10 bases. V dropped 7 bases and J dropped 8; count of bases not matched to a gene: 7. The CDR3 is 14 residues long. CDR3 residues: CASTRTGGFEKLFF. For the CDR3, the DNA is TGTGCCAGCACAAGGACAGGGGGGTTCGAAAAACTGTTTTTT.

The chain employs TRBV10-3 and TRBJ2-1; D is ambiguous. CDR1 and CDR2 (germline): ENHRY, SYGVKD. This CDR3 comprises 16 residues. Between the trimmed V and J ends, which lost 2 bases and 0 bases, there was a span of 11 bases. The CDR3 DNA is TGTGCCATCAGTGAGCTGGCCCCAAGCTCCTACAATGAGCAGTTCTTC. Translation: CAISELAPSSYNEQFF.

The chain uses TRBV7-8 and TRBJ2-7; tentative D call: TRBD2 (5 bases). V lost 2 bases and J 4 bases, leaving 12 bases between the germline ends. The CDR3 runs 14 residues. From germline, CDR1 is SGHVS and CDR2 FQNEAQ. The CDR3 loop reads CASSLSGRLYEQYF. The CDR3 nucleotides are TGTGCCAGCAGCTTAAGTGGGAGATTGTACGAGCAGTACTTC.

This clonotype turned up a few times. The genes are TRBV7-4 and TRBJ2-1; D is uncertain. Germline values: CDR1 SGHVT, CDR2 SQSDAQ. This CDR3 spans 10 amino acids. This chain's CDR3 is CYSRWNEQFF. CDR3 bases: TGTTATTCTCGGTGGAATGAGCAGTTCTTC.

The CDR3 region is CASSPQMAWGGELFF. CDR3 bases: TGTGCCAGCAGCCCCCAAATGGCTTGGGGCGGGGAGCTGTTTTTT. The chain has TRBV4-2 and TRBJ2-2; no definite D call. V was trimmed by 4 bases and J by 7 bases, leaving 16 bases between them. Germline V gives CDR1 LGHNA, CDR2 YNFKEQ. This CDR3 is 15 amino acids long.

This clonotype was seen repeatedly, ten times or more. CDR3 coding DNA: TGTGCCAGCCACAAACCTACGAGCACAGATACGCAGTATTTT. It translates to CASHKPTSTDTQYF. The chain links TRBV28 to TRBJ2-3; D is unresolved. Trimming shortened V by 8 bases and J by 0 bases, and 12 bases separated the two germline ends. CDR1 and CDR2 (germline): MDHEN, SYDVKM. This CDR3 spans 14 amino acids.

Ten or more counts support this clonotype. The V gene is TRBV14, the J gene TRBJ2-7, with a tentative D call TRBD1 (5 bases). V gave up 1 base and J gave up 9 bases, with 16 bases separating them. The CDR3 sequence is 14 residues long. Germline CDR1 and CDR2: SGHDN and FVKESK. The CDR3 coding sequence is TGTGCCAGCAGCCAAGGGGGCCCCCTGCGATGGCAGTACTTC. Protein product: CASSQGGPLRWQYF.

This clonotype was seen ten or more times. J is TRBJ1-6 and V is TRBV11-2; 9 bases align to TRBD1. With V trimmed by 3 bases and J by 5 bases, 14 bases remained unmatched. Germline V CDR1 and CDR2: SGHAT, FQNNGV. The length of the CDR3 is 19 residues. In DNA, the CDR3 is TGTGCCAGCAGCTTGGTTGAATACAGGGGGCTTCCCAATAATTCACCCCTCCACTTT. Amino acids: CASSLVEYRGLPNNSPLHF.

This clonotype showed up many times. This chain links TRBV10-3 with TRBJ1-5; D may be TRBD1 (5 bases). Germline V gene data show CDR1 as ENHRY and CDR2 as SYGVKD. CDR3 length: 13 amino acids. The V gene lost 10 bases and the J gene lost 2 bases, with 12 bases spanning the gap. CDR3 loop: CATLGGGNQPQHF. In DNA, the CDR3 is TGTGCCACCCTGGGGGGGGGCAATCAGCCCCAGCATTTT.

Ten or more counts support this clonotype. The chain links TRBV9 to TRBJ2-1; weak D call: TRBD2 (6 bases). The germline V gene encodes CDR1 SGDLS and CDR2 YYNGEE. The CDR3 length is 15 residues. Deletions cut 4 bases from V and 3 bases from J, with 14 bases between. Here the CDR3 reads CASSLAERYYNEQFF. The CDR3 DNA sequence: TGTGCCAGCAGCTTAGCGGAAAGATACTACAATGAGCAGTTCTTC. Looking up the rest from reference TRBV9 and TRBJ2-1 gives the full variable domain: DSGVTQTPKHLITATGQRVTLRCSPRSGDLSVYWYQQSLDQGLQFLIQYYNGEERAKGNILERFSAQQFPDLHSELNLSSLELGDSALYFCASSLAERYYNEQFFGPGTRLTVL.

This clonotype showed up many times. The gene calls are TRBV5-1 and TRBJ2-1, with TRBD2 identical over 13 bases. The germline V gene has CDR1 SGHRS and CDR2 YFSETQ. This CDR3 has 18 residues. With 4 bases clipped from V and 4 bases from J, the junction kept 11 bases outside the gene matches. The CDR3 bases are TGCGCCAGCAGCCCGAGGGGACTAGCGGGATCCTGGTACAATGAGCAGTTCTTC. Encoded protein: CASSPRGLAGSWYNEQFF.

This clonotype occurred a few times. The CDR3 DNA reads TGTGCCAGCAGTGAAACTTACCCGGGACTAGCGGGGATCTCCAATGAGCAGTTCTTC. Protein product: CASSETYPGLAGISNEQFF. This chain joins TRBV6-1 and TRBJ2-1, with 13 positions matching TRBD2. Germline-derived CDR1 and CDR2 are MNHNS and SASEGT. This CDR3 contains 19 residues. The V segment lost 2 bases and the J segment 6 bases; nucleotides outside the gene matches: 13.

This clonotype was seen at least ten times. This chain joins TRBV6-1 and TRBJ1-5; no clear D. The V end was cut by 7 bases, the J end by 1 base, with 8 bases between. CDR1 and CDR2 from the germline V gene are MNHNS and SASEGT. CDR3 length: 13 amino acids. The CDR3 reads CASTGESNQPQHF. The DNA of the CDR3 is TGTGCCAGCACGGGAGAGAGCAATCAGCCCCAGCATTTT.

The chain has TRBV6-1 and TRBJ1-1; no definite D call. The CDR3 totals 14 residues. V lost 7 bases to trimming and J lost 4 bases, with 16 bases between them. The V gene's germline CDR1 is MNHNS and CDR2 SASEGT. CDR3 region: CASMITSAPTEAFF. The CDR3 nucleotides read TGTGCCAGCATGATTACCTCAGCCCCCACTGAAGCTTTCTTT.

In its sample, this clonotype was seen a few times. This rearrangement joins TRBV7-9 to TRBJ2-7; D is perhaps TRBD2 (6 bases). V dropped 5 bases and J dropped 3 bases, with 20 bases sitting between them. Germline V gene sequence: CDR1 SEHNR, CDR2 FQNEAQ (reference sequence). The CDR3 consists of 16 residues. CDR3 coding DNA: TGTGCCAGCAGCAAGGAGGTGGGGGGAGGAGGCTACGAGCAGTACTTC. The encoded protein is CASSKEVGGGGYEQYF.

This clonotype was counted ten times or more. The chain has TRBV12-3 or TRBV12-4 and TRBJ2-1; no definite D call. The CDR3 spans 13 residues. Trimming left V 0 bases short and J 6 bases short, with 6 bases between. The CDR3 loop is CASSLALANEQFF. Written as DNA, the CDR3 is TGTGCCAGCAGTTTAGCGCTGGCCAATGAGCAGTTCTTC.

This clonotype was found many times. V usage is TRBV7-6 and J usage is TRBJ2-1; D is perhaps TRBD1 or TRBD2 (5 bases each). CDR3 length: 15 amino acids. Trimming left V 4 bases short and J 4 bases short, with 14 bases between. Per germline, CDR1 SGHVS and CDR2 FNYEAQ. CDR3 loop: CASSSGGNIYNEQFF. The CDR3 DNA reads TGTGCCAGCAGCTCTGGGGGTAATATTTACAATGAGCAGTTCTTC.

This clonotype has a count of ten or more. The chain's CDR3 is CASSTSGGAGDTQYF. CDR3 nucleotide sequence: TGCGCCAGCAGTACCAGCGGGGGGGCCGGAGATACGCAGTATTTT. V and J are TRBV10-2 and TRBJ2-3, with 10 bases identical to TRBD2. Germline trimming cut 5 bases from V and 5 bases from J; bases unmatched to any gene: 7. The CDR3 covers 15 residues. Germline CDR1 reads WSHSY; CDR2 reads SAAADI.

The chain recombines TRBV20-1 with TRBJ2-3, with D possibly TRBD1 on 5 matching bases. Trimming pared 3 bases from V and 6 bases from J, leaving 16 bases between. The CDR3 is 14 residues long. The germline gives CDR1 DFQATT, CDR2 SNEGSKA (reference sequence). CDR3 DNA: TGCAGTGCTAGGTTCCGAGAACACAGGGATACGCAGTATTTT. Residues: CSARFREHRDTQYF.

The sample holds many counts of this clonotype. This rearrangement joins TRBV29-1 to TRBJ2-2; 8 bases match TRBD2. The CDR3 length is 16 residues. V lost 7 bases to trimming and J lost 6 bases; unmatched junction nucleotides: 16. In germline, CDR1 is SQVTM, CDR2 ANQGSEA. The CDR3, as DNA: TGCAGCGCCCGCGCCCCAGCGGGAGACTCTTCCGGGGAGCTGTTTTTT. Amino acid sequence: CSARAPAGDSSGELFF.

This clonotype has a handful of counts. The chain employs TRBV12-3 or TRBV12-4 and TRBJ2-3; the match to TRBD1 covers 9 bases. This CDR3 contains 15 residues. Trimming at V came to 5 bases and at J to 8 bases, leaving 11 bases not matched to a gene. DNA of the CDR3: TGTGCCAGCAGTCCAATTGGGACAGGGAGAGGTACGCAGTATTTT. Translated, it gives CASSPIGTGRGTQYF.